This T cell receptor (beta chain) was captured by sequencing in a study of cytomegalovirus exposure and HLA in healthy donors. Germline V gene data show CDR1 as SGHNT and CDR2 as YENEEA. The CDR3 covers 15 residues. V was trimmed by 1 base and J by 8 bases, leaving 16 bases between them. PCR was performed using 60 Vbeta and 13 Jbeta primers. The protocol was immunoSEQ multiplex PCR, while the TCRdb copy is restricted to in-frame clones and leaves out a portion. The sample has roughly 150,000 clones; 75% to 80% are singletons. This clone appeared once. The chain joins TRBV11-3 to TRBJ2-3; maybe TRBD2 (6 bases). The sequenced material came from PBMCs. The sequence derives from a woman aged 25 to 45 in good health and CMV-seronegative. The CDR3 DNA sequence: TGTGCCAGCAGCTTAGTTGGGACTGCAGGAGGTACGCAGTATTTT. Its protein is CASSLVGTAGGTQYF. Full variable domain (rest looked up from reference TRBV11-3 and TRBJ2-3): EAGVVQSPRYKIIEKKQPVAFWCNPISGHNTLYWYLQNLGQGPELLIRYENEEAVDDSQLPKDRFSAERLKGVDSTLKIQPAELGDSAVYLCASSLVGTAGGTQYFGPGTRLTVL.